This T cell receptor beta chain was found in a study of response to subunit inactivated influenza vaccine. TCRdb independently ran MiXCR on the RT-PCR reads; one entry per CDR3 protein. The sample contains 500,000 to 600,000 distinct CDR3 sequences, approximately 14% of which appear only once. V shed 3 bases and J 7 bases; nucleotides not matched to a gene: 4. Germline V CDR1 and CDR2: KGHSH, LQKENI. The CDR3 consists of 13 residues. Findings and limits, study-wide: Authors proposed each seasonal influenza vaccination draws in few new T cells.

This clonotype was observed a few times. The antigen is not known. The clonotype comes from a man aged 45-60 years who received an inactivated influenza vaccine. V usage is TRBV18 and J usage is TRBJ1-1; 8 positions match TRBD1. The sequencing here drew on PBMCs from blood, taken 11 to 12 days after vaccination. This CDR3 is CASSPDRAVEAFF. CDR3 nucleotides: TGTGCCAGCTCACCGGACAGGGCGGTTGAAGCTTTCTTT.